Below, 13 T cell receptor beta chains from the same sample are listed, as sequenced in a study of technical replicates of blood from a handful of donors. The table came from immunoSEQ multiplex PCR; TCRdb's copy has only in-frame clones and leaves some out. The sample records tens of thousands of clones, 90% to 95% being singletons. Sample: T cells isolated from PBMCs. All receptors derive from a human donor in good health.

The J gene is TRBJ2-7, the V gene TRBV15, with 9 nucleotides matching TRBD1. This CDR3 comprises 17 residues. V trimming: 0 bases; J trimming: 9 bases; junction bases outside the gene matches: 15. CDR1 and CDR2 (germline): LNHNV, YYDKDF (reference sequence). The DNA of the CDR3 is TGTGCCACCAGCAGAGATCGGAATGGGGGACAGGGATTAAGGCAGTACTTC. Residues: CATSRDRNGGQGLRQYF. Based on the CDR3 plus reference TRBV15 and TRBJ2-7, the full variable domain is DAMVIQNPRYQVTQFGKPVTLSCSQTLNHNVMYWYQQKSSQAPKLLFHYYDKDFNNEADTPDNFQSRRPNTSFCFLDIRSPGLGDTAMYLCATSRDRNGGQGLRQYFGPGTRLTVT.

V gene TRBV9 combines with J gene TRBJ2-7; 10 bases map to TRBD2. The junction had 8 bases not matched to a gene; V was cut back by 4 bases and J by 4 bases. Germline V CDR1 and CDR2: SGDLS, YYNGEE. This CDR3 spans 15 amino acids. The CDR3 is CASSPSAGLAYEQYF. CDR3 nucleotide sequence: TGTGCCAGCAGCCCAAGCGCGGGACTAGCGTACGAGCAGTACTTC.

The chain has TRBV29-1 and TRBJ1-3, with unresolved D. Germline CDR1 SQVTM, CDR2 ANQGSEA. The V end lost 6 bases, the J end lost 0 bases, and 6 bases lay between the germline ends. The CDR3 spans 12 residues. The chain's CDR3 is CSVESSGNTIYF. Here the CDR3 DNA reads TGCAGCGTGGAGAGCTCTGGAAACACCATATATTTT. The full variable domain, in which reference TRBV29-1 and TRBJ1-3 provide the parts outside the CDR3, is SAVISQKPSRDICQRGTSLTIQCQVDSQVTMMFWYRQQPGQSLTLIATANQGSEATYESGFVIDKFPISRPNLTFSTLTVSNMSPEDSSIYLCSVESSGNTIYFGEGSWLTVV.

V gene TRBV5-1 combines with J gene TRBJ1-4, with D unclear. The CDR3 extends over 15 amino acids. Trimming left V 0 bases short and J 7 bases short, with 13 bases between. Germline V gene sequence: CDR1 SGHRS, CDR2 YFSETQ. CDR3 sequence: CASSLGDLIGEKLFF. CDR3 bases: TGCGCCAGCAGCTTGGGAGACTTAATCGGTGAAAAACTGTTTTTT.

The chain carries TRBV7-9 and TRBJ2-7; maybe TRBD2 (5 bases). There are 15 residues in the CDR3. Between the trimmed V and J ends, which lost 6 bases and 0 bases, there was a span of 15 bases. Germline lookup yields CDR1 SEHNR and CDR2 FQNEAQ (reference sequence). CDR3 in amino acids: CASRPPRGSSYEQYF. CDR3 DNA: TGTGCCAGCAGGCCCCCCCGAGGGAGCTCCTACGAGCAGTACTTC. Looking up the rest from reference TRBV7-9 and TRBJ2-7 gives the full variable domain: DTGVSQNPRHKITKRGQNVTFRCDPISEHNRLYWYRQTLGQGPEFLTYFQNEAQLEKSRLLSDRFSAERPKGSFSTLEIQRTEQGDSAMYLCASRPPRGSSYEQYFGPGTRLTVT.

V is TRBV30 and J is TRBJ1-2, with unresolved D. Trimming took off 4 bases at V and 6 bases at J, with 3 bases between the two ends. Germline V CDR1 and CDR2: GTSNPN, SVGIG (reference sequence). This CDR3 is 9 amino acids long. CDR3 DNA sequence: TGTGCCTGGACTGATGGCTACACCTTC. Amino acid sequence: CAWTDGYTF.

V and J are TRBV6-6 and TRBJ2-7, with D tentatively TRBD2 (6 bases). Per germline, CDR1 MNHNY and CDR2 SVGAGI (reference sequence). The CDR3 covers 16 residues. Trimming removed 0 bases from V and 3 bases from J, with 15 bases in between. Written as DNA, the CDR3 is TGTGCCAGCAGTTACTCTGGAGGCGGGAAGGGCTACGAGCAGTACTTC. Protein sequence: CASSYSGGGKGYEQYF.

The chain has TRBV4-2 and TRBJ2-3; 9 nucleotides align to TRBD2. This CDR3 region has 14 residues. Germline CDR1 and CDR2: LGHNA and YNFKEQ. Trimming at V came to 5 bases and at J to 3 bases, leaving 3 bases not matched to a gene. The CDR3 DNA reads TGTGCCAGCAGCTGCGGGGGGGTGACAGATACGCAGTATTTT. Translated: CASSCGGVTDTQYF.

The chain uses TRBV7-9 and TRBJ1-4; D is unresolved. Germline V CDR1 and CDR2: SEHNR, FQNEAQ (reference sequence). V was cut by 2 bases and J by 6 bases, with 19 bases left in between. This CDR3 is 17 amino acids long. Written as DNA, the CDR3 is TGTGCCAGCAGCTTAATATATTCGCTTGGAGTGGATGAAAAACTGTTTTTT. Translating it yields CASSLIYSLGVDEKLFF. Supplemented by reference TRBV7-9 and TRBJ1-4, the full variable domain reads DTGVSQNPRHKITKRGQNVTFRCDPISEHNRLYWYRQTLGQGPEFLTYFQNEAQLEKSRLLSDRFSAERPKGSFSTLEIQRTEQGDSAMYLCASSLIYSLGVDEKLFFGSGTQLSVL.

The chain links TRBV7-3 to TRBJ1-6; no clear D gene. The germline V and J ends were trimmed by 2 bases and 7 bases, with 9 bases remaining between them. The CDR3 runs to 14 residues. Looked up from germline, CDR1 is SGHTA and CDR2 is FQGTGA. The DNA for the CDR3 is TGTGCCAGCAGCTTAGGTAGTCAAAATTCACCCCTCCACTTT. The encoded protein is CASSLGSQNSPLHF.

The chain joins TRBV27 to TRBJ1-2, with 10 bases lining up with TRBD1. Germline trimming cut 5 bases from V and 2 bases from J; bases unmatched to any gene: 11. CDR1 is MNHEY and CDR2 is SMNVEV in the germline V gene (reference sequence). This CDR3 is built from 17 residues. For the CDR3, the DNA is TGTGCCAGCAGTCCTGGAGACTCGGGACAGGGGAACTATGGCTACACCTTC. Protein: CASSPGDSGQGNYGYTF.

This clone was seen only once. V is TRBV5-1 and J is TRBJ2-1, with D possibly TRBD1 on 5 matching bases. Trimming left V 4 bases short and J 9 bases short, with 17 bases between. The CDR3 is made up of 14 amino acids. Per germline, CDR1 SGHRS and CDR2 YFSETQ. CDR3 sequence reads: CASSVDSRMGEQFF. DNA for the CDR3: TGCGCCAGCAGCGTCGACAGTAGGATGGGTGAGCAGTTCTTC.

The gene calls are TRBV10-1 and TRBJ2-4, with D maybe TRBD2 (6 bases). V lost 6 bases, J lost 1 base, and 7 bases lay in between. Germline lookup yields CDR1 WNHNN and CDR2 SYGVQD (reference sequence). This CDR3 contains 13 residues. CDR3 in amino acids: CASSRGAKNIQYF. The CDR3 DNA follows: TGCGCCAGCAGCCGGGGGGCCAAAAACATTCAGTACTTC.